This T cell receptor beta chain was captured in a study of T-cell memory formation after mild COVID-19. Broader study findings: Later expanders leaned CD4+, whereas clones that contracted between day 15 and 85 were balanced CD4/CD8.

cDNA libraries for TCR alpha and TCR beta, carrying sample barcodes and UMIs, came from 5'RACE with constant-segment primers. TCRdb processed the 5' RACE reads anew with MiXCR; each CDR3 protein has one entry. The sample has 200,000 to 300,000 distinct CDR3 sequences, 15% to 20% seen once. Note on this clonotype: Its target is unknown.

The sequencing sample was made of PBMCs or a T cell subset sorted from them (not recorded which). The receptor's source is a man between 18 and 35 years old who had mild COVID-19 (a few samples of this study predate the infection). Cell type and time point are not known.

Here the CDR3 DNA reads TGTGCCAGCACCCGGGGTAGTACTCTGGATACGCAGTATTTT. Its translation is CASTRGSTLDTQYF. The chain carries TRBV9 and TRBJ2-3, with TRBD2 as a possible D gene (5 bases). The V and J ends lost 6 bases and 6 bases respectively, with 17 bases between them. Looked up from germline, CDR1 is SGDLS and CDR2 is YYNGEE. The CDR3 has 14 residues.